This TCR beta chain originates from a study of blood T cell repertoires in COVID-19. Clones were sequenced by immunoSEQ multiplex PCR, and TCRdb holds only the in-frame ones, with some missing. The profile covers 110,000 to 150,000 clones, with about 84% appearing a single time and approximately 5% taken by the ten largest. Trimming shortened V by 4 bases and J by 4 bases, and 8 bases separated the two germline ends. Germline loops: CDR1 SQVTM, CDR2 ANQGSEA. This CDR3 contains 12 residues. This clone was seen a single time. This receptor was obtained from a woman between 50 and 59 years old with acute or convalescent COVID-19. This chain joins TRBV29-1 and TRBJ1-3; the D is unclear. Source material: peripheral blood. CDR3 amino acids: CSVAGSGNTIYF. CDR3 in DNA: TGCAGCGTTGCGGGGTCAGGAAACACCATATATTTT.